This is a list of T cell receptor beta chains from one sample in a study of cytomegalovirus exposure and HLA in healthy donors. Sequencing was performed with immunoSEQ multiplex PCR; in TCRdb, only in-frame clones are kept and a portion is missing. Of some 200,000 clones in the sample, less than 80% are singletons; the top ten hold under 3%. The material sequenced was PBMCs. Receptors originate from a man in his forties in good health and CMV-seronegative. Both conserved end residues are part of each CDR3. A D gene is named only where the DNA matches it firmly. A clone size is listed for some rows: how often the clone was seen (once, few, many), or a class if it is expanded.

>TRBV6-1|NA|TRBJ2-7|TRBD2
CASRPTSGSSYEQYF
TGTGCCAGCAGACCCACTAGCGGGAGCTCCTACGAGCAGTACTTC
>TRBV6-4|NA|TRBJ2-1|NA
CASSQYNEQFF
TGTGCCAGCAGTCAGTACAATGAGCAGTTCTTC
>TRBV5-1|few|TRBJ1-4|TRBD1
CASSLRGQGTNEKLFF
TGCGCCAGCAGCTTACGAGGACAGGGAACTAATGAAAAACTGTTTTTT
>TRBV19|NA|TRBJ2-2|TRBD2
CASNPPAGTSGTTGELFF
TGTGCCAGTAATCCTCCCGCGGGGACTAGCGGGACCACCGGGGAGCTGTTTTTT
>TRBV27|few|TRBJ2-3|NA
CASSPLSADTQYF
TGTGCCAGCAGTCCCCTCAGTGCAGATACGCAGTATTTT
>TRBV28|NA|TRBJ1-5|NA
CASMSGGRNQPQHF
TGTGCCAGCATGAGTGGTGGTCGGAATCAGCCCCAGCATTTT
>TRBV5-1|few|TRBJ2-3|TRBD1
CASSLQGLGTDTQYF
TGCGCCAGCAGCTTACAGGGGTTGGGCACAGATACGCAGTATTTT
>TRBV19|NA|TRBJ2-5|NA
CASSIGGETQYF
TGTGCCAGTAGTATAGGAGGGGAGACCCAGTACTTC
>TRBV4-2|NA|TRBJ2-5|TRBD2
CASSQSATSGGVQTQYF
TGTGCCAGCAGCCAAAGCGCGACTAGCGGGGGGGTCCAGACCCAGTACTTC
>TRBV19|NA|TRBJ1-5|TRBD1
CASSGQGVTSNQPQHF
TGTGCCAGTAGCGGACAGGGGGTCACTAGCAATCAGCCCCAGCATTTT
>TRBV5-4|NA|TRBJ2-5|TRBD1
CASSPGQSPQLYF
TGTGCCAGCAGCCCGGGACAGTCACCTCAGTTGTACTTC
>TRBV5-1|NA|TRBJ2-7|NA
CASSLGTGIDYEQYF
TGCGCCAGCAGCTTGGGAACAGGGATCGATTACGAGCAGTACTTC
>TRBV5-6|NA|TRBJ2-1|NA
CASSFFLGSGPVGNEQFF
TGTGCCAGCAGCTTCTTCCTGGGTAGCGGCCCCGTAGGCAATGAGCAGTTCTTC
>TRBV7-2|NA|TRBJ2-2|TRBD1
CASSLRGQSTGELFF
TGTGCCAGCAGCTTAAGGGGGCAGAGCACCGGGGAGCTGTTTTTT
>TRBV25-1|NA|TRBJ2-1|TRBD2
CASSELAGSYNEQFF
TGTGCCAGCAGTGAATTAGCGGGGTCCTACAATGAGCAGTTCTTC
>TRBV7-2|NA|TRBJ2-7|TRBD2
CASSPRGASGAGEQYF
TGTGCCAGCAGCCCACGTGGGGCTAGCGGGGCAGGCGAGCAGTACTTC
>TRBV19|NA|TRBJ2-7|NA
CASTTRDRPYEQYF
TGTGCCAGTACCACGCGTGACAGGCCCTACGAGCAGTACTTC
>TRBV20-1|once|TRBJ2-1|NA
CSGGGHNEQFF
TGCAGTGGAGGCGGTCATAATGAGCAGTTCTTC
>TRBV6-5|NA|TRBJ1-4|TRBD1
CASSPTGEANEKLFF
TGTGCCAGCAGCCCGACAGGGGAAGCTAATGAAAAACTGTTTTTT
>TRBV2|NA|TRBJ1-5|NA
CASNRGGNQPQHF
TGTGCCAGCAATAGGGGAGGAAATCAGCCCCAGCATTTT
>TRBV14|NA|TRBJ1-2|NA
CASSQTRTHYGYTF
TGTGCCAGCAGCCAGACGAGGACACACTATGGCTACACCTTC
>TRBV19|NA|TRBJ1-5|NA
CASNTEQGYQPQHF
TGTGCCAGTAACACGGAACAGGGCTATCAGCCCCAGCATTTT
>TRBV7-9|few|TRBJ2-5|NA
CSSSSRGPYQETQYF
TGTTCCAGCAGCTCCAGGGGCCCGTACCAAGAGACCCAGTACTTC